Following are 17 T cell receptor beta chains from one sample sequenced in a study of OX40 agonist ivuxolimab in advanced cancers. Clones were read by immunoSEQ multiplex PCR, and TCRdb kept only the in-frame ones, dropping some. Of some 30,000 clones listed, approximately 80% are singletons. Sample: CD4+ or CD8+ T cells sorted from blood, taken in a trial of the OX40 agonist ivuxolimab. The receptors shown here come from an adult with an advanced solid tumor such as melanoma, head and neck, liver or kidney cancer.

The chain couples TRBV7-9 to TRBJ2-7; 9 nucleotides match TRBD2. Germline loops: CDR1 SEHNR, CDR2 FQNEAQ (reference sequence). This CDR3 contains 15 residues. J lost 3 bases, V lost 3 bases, and 6 bases had no gene match. CDR3 loop: CASSLPGLADYEQYF. CDR3 nucleotides: TGTGCCAGCAGCTTGCCGGGACTAGCAGACTACGAGCAGTACTTC.

Only a few counts were recorded for this clone. The V and J genes are TRBV6-1 and TRBJ2-1, with D possibly TRBD2 on 5 matching bases. CDR1 MNHNS and CDR2 SASEGT come from the germline V gene. The CDR3 is 13 residues long. V lost 9 bases, J lost 6 bases, and 15 bases lay in between. Written as DNA, the CDR3 is TGTGCCAGTCAGCGGTTTGCGGGCAATGAGCAGTTCTTC. Amino acids: CASQRFAGNEQFF.

The chain joins TRBV19 to TRBJ1-4, with 10 bases aligning to TRBD1. Germline V gives CDR1 LNHDA, CDR2 SQIVND (reference sequence). The junction had 7 bases not matched to a gene; V was cut back by 6 bases and J by 6 bases. The CDR3 contains 15 residues. In DNA form, the CDR3 reads TGTGCCAGTAGGGAGACCGGGACAGGGGATGAAAAACTGTTTTTT. Residues: CASRETGTGDEKLFF.

The genes are TRBV9 and TRBJ2-3; TRBD1 agrees at 9 bases. The CDR3 spans 16 residues. Per germline, CDR1 SGDLS and CDR2 YYNGEE. After removal of 3 bases from V and 2 bases from J, the junction contained 7 bases not matched to a gene. Here the CDR3 DNA reads TGTGCCAGCAGCGCTCAGGACAGGGGAACCACAGATACGCAGTATTTT. The encoded protein is CASSAQDRGTTDTQYF.

The chain is built from TRBV9 and TRBJ2-5; D remains ambiguous. Trimming took 2 bases from V and 2 from J, leaving 7 bases between them. CDR3 length: 13 amino acids. Germline assignment: CDR1 SGDLS and CDR2 YYNGEE. The CDR3 sequence is CASSVGVQETQYF. Written as DNA, the CDR3 is TGTGCCAGCAGCGTCGGTGTTCAAGAGACCCAGTACTTC.

V is TRBV9 and J is TRBJ2-1; 8 bases map to TRBD2. J lost 0 bases, V lost 4 bases, and 3 bases had no gene match. Germline loops: CDR1 SGDLS, CDR2 YYNGEE. CDR3 length: 15 residues. The CDR3 protein is CASSPGLASYNEQFF. The CDR3 bases are TGTGCCAGCAGCCCAGGACTAGCCTCCTACAATGAGCAGTTCTTC. Based on the CDR3 plus reference TRBV9 and TRBJ2-1, the full variable domain is DSGVTQTPKHLITATGQRVTLRCSPRSGDLSVYWYQQSLDQGLQFLIQYYNGEERAKGNILERFSAQQFPDLHSELNLSSLELGDSALYFCASSPGLASYNEQFFGPGTRLTVL.

The chain is built from TRBV19 and TRBJ1-1; 7 nucleotides match TRBD1. This CDR3 has 15 residues. CDR1 and CDR2 (germline): LNHDA, SQIVND (reference sequence). V was pared by 1 base and J by 8 bases, with 10 bases of the junction left unmatched. CDR3 sequence: CASSIGGEGTAEAFF. CDR3 in DNA: TGTGCCAGTAGTATAGGTGGGGAAGGGACAGCCGAAGCTTTCTTT. Using reference TRBV19 and TRBJ1-1 for the parts outside the CDR3, the full variable domain is DGGITQSPKYLFRKEGQNVTLSCEQNLNHDAMYWYRQDPGQGLRLIYYSQIVNDFQKGDIAEGYSVSREKKESFPLTVTSAQKNPTAFYLCASSIGGEGTAEAFFGQGTRLTVV.

The chain employs TRBV7-2 and TRBJ2-5, with D maybe TRBD1 (5 bases). Trimming took off 1 base at V and 5 bases at J, with 17 bases between the two ends. This CDR3 contains 16 residues. Per the germline V gene, CDR1 is SGHTA and CDR2 is FQGNSA. CDR3 coding DNA: TGTGCCAGCAGCTTAGACGCAGGGTATCTGTGGGAGACCCAGTACTTC. Amino acid sequence: CASSLDAGYLWETQYF.

This clone was detected many times. The chain employs TRBV28 and TRBJ1-5; D gene ambiguous. This CDR3 is built from 16 residues. Trimming shortened V by 6 bases and J by 2 bases, and 17 bases separated the two germline ends. CDR1 and CDR2 from the germline V gene are MDHEN and SYDVKM. CDR3 in amino acids: CASSLLDNAGNQPQHF. CDR3 bases: TGTGCCAGCAGCCTGCTGGATAATGCGGGCAATCAGCCCCAGCATTTT.

This chain joins TRBV7-9 and TRBJ2-1, with D possibly matching TRBD2 (6 bases). CDR3 size: 16 residues. Trimming pared 0 bases from V and 0 bases from J, leaving 9 bases between. The germline gives CDR1 SEHNR, CDR2 FQNEAQ (reference sequence). In DNA form, the CDR3 reads TGTGCCAGCAGCTTAGCAACCGGGAGCTCCTACAATGAGCAGTTCTTC. It specifies CASSLATGSSYNEQFF.

The chain employs TRBV6-1 and TRBJ2-7; 9 bases match TRBD1. After removal of 6 bases from V and 5 bases from J, the junction contained 5 bases not matched to a gene. This CDR3 has 13 residues. Germline V CDR1 and CDR2: MNHNS, SASEGT. CDR3 in amino acids: CASSEGQGDEQYF. The CDR3 nucleotides read TGTGCCAGCAGCGAGGGACAGGGTGACGAGCAGTACTTC.

This sequence joins TRBV5-1 and TRBJ2-3; 10 bases fit TRBD2. V dropped 0 bases and J dropped 4; count of bases not matched to a gene: 8. The CDR3 is made up of 17 amino acids. Per the germline V gene, CDR1 is SGHRS and CDR2 is YFSETQ. The CDR3 is CASSLGPLAGVADTQYF. DNA of the CDR3: TGCGCCAGCAGCTTGGGCCCGCTAGCGGGGGTGGCAGATACGCAGTATTTT. Supplemented by reference TRBV5-1 and TRBJ2-3, the full variable domain reads KAGVTQTPRYLIKTRGQQVTLSCSPISGHRSVSWYQQTPGQGLQFLFEYFSETQRNKGNFPGRFSGRQFSNSRSEMNVSTLELGDSALYLCASSLGPLAGVADTQYFGPGTRLTVL.

This clone is medium-sized within its sample. V is TRBV6-1 and J is TRBJ2-5, with D possibly TRBD1 on 6 matching bases. Trimming took 10 bases from V and 7 from J, leaving 19 bases between them. The CDR3 has 13 amino acids. Germline CDR1 reads MNHNS; CDR2 reads SASEGT. CDR3 in amino acids: CATDTGNQWTQYF. CDR3 in DNA: TGTGCCACCGACACAGGGAACCAGTGGACCCAGTACTTC.

CDR3 region: CASSLGTGRYNEQFF. The CDR3 region has the DNA TGCGCCAGCAGCTTGGGGACAGGGAGATACAATGAGCAGTTCTTC. The chain links TRBV5-1 to TRBJ2-1; TRBD1 matches at 8 bases. The CDR3 contains 15 residues. Germline V gene sequence: CDR1 SGHRS, CDR2 YFSETQ. The V gene end was trimmed by 0 bases and the J gene end by 4 bases; junction bases not matched to a gene: 3. Full variable domain (missing parts from reference TRBV5-1 and TRBJ2-1): KAGVTQTPRYLIKTRGQQVTLSCSPISGHRSVSWYQQTPGQGLQFLFEYFSETQRNKGNFPGRFSGRQFSNSRSEMNVSTLELGDSALYLCASSLGTGRYNEQFFGPGTRLTVL.

V gene TRBV4-1 combines with J gene TRBJ1-1, with TRBD1 identical over 7 bases. The CDR3 covers 17 residues. Germline V gives CDR1 MGHRA, CDR2 YSYEKL. J gave up 0 bases and V 1 base, and 8 bases lay outside the gene matches. DNA of the CDR3: TGCGCCAGCAGCCAAGCGGCCCTGGGACAGATGAACACTGAAGCTTTCTTT. This encodes CASSQAALGQMNTEAFF.

This chain links TRBV28 with TRBJ2-2; D might be TRBD2 (6 bases). V gave up 1 base and J gave up 5 bases, with 11 bases separating them. In germline, CDR1 is MDHEN, CDR2 SYDVKM. The CDR3 runs 15 residues. In nucleotides, the CDR3 is TGTGCCAGCAGTTTATCGGGAGTCCGTACCGGGGAGCTGTTTTTT. As protein: CASSLSGVRTGELFF.

The chain uses TRBV7-2 and TRBJ2-7, with 9 bases that match TRBD1. Germline V gene sequence: CDR1 SGHTA, CDR2 FQGNSA. CDR3 length equals 15 residues. After removal of 3 bases from V and 2 bases from J, the junction contained 5 bases not matched to a gene. CDR3 DNA sequence: TGTGCCAGCAGCTTCGGGACAGGGTGGACCTACGAGCAGTACTTC. It codes for CASSFGTGWTYEQYF.